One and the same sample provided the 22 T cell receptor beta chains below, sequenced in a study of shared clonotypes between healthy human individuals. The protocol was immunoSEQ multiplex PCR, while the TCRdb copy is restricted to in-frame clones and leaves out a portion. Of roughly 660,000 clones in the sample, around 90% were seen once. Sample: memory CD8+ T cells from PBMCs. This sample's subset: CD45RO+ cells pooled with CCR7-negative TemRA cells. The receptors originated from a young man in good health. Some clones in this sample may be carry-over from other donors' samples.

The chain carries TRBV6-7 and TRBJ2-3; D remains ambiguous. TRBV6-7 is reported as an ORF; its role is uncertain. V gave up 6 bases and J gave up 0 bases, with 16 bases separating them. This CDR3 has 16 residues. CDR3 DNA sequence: TGTGCCAGCAGCCCCGGGTGGCGGAGTAGCACAGATACGCAGTATTTT. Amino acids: CASSPGWRSSTDTQYF.

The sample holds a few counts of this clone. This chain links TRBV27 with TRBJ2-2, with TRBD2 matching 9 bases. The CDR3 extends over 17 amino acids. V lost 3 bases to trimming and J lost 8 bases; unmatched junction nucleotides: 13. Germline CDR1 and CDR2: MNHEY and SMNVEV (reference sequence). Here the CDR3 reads CASSLIPGGRGTGELFF. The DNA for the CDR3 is TGTGCCAGCAGTTTGATACCCGGCGGGAGGGGAACGGGGGAGCTGTTTTTT.

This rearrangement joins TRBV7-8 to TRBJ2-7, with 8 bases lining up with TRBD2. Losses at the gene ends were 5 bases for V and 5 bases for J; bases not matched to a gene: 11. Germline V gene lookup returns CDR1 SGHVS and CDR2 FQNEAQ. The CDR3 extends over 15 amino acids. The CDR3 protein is CASSPTSGTMDEQYF. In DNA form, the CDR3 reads TGTGCCAGCAGCCCCACTAGCGGCACGATGGACGAGCAGTACTTC. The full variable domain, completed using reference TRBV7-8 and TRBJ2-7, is GAGVSQSPRYKVAKRGQDVALRCDPISGHVSLFWYQQALGQGPEFLTYFQNEAQLDKSGLPSDRFFAERPEGSVSTLKIQRTQQEDSAVYLCASSPTSGTMDEQYFGPGTRLTVT.

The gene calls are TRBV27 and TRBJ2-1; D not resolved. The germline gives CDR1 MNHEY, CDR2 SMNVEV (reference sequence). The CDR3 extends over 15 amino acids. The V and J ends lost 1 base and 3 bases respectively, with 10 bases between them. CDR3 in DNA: TGTGCCAGCAGTTTATTGGGATCTGGCTACAATGAGCAGTTCTTC. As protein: CASSLLGSGYNEQFF.

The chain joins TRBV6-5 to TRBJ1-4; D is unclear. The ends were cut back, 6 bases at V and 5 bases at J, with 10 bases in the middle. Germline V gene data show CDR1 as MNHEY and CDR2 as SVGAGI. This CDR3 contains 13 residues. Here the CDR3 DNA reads TGTGCCAGCAGGTCTTTACGGAATGAAAAACTGTTTTTT. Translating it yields CASRSLRNEKLFF.

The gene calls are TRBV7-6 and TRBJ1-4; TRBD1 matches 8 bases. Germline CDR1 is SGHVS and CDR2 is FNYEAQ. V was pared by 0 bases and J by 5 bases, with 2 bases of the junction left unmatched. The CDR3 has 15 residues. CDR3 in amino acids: CASSLAGQENEKLFF. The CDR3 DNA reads TGTGCCAGCAGCTTAGCGGGACAGGAAAATGAAAAACTGTTTTTT.

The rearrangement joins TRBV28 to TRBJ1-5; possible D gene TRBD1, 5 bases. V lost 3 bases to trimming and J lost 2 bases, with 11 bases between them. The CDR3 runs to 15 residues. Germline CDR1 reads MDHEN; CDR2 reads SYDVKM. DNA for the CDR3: TGTGCCAGCAGTTTTGGGGGTTCGGGCAATCAGCCCCAGCATTTT. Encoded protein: CASSFGGSGNQPQHF.

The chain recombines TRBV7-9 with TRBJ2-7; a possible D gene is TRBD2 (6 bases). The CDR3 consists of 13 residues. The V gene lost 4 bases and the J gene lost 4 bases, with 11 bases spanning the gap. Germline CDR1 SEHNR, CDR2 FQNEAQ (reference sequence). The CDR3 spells CASSWDGGYEQYF. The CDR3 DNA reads TGTGCCAGCAGCTGGGACGGAGGGTACGAGCAGTACTTC.

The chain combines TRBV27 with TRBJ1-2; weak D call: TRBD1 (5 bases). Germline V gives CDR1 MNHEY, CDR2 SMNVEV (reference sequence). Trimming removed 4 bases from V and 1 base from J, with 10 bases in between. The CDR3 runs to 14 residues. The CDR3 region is CASSSGLVNYGYTF. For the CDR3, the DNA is TGTGCCAGCAGTTCAGGGTTGGTTAACTATGGCTACACCTTC.

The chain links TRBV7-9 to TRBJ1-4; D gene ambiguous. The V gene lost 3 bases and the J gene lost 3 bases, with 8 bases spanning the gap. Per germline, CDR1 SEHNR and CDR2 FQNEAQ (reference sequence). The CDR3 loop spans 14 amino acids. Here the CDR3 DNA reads TGTGCCAGCAGCTTCCAAGGAGCTAATGAAAAACTGTTTTTT. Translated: CASSFQGANEKLFF. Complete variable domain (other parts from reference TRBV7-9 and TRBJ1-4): DTGVSQNPRHKITKRGQNVTFRCDPISEHNRLYWYRQTLGQGPEFLTYFQNEAQLEKSRLLSDRFSAERPKGSFSTLEIQRTEQGDSAMYLCASSFQGANEKLFFGSGTQLSVL.

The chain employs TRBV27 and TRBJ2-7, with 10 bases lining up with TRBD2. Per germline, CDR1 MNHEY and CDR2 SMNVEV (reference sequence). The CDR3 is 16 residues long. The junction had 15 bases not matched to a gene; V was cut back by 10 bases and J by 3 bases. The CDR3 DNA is TGTGCCACTCGGCGGGCTAGCGGGAGTACCCACTACGAGCAGTACTTC. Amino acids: CATRRASGSTHYEQYF.

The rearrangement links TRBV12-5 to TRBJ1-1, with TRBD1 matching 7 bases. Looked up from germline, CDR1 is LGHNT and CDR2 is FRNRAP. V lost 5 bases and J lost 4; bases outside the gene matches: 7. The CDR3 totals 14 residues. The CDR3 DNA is TGTGCTAGTGGTCAAGGGGGCTCGGGCACTGAAGCTTTCTTT. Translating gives CASGQGGSGTEAFF.

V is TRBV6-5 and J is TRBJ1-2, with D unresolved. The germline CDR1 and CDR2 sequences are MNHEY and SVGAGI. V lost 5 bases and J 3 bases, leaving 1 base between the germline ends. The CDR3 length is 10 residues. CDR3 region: CASSDYGYTF. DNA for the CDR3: TGTGCCAGCAGTGACTATGGCTACACCTTC.

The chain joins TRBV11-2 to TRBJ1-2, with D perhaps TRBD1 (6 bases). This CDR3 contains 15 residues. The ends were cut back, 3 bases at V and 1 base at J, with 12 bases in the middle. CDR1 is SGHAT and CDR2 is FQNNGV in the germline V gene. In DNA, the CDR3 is TGTGCCAGCAGCTTCCCAGGACAGATTAACTATGGCTACACCTTC. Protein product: CASSFPGQINYGYTF.

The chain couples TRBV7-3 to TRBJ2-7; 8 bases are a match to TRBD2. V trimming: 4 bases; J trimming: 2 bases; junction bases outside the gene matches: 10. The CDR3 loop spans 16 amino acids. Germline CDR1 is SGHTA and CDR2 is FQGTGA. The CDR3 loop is CASSSFGGGPPYEQYF. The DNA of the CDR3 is TGTGCCAGCAGCTCCTTCGGGGGGGGACCCCCCTACGAGCAGTACTTC.

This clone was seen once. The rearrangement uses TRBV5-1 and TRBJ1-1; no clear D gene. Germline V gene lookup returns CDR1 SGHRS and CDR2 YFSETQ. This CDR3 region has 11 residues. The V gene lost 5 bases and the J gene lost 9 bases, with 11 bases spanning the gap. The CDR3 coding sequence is TGCGCCAGCAGAACGGTCACCAAAGCTTTCTTT. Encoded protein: CASRTVTKAFF.

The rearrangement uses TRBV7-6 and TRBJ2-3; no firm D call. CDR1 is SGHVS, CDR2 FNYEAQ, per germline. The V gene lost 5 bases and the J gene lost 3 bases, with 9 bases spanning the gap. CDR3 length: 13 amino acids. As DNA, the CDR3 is TGTGCCAGCAGCCCCTTTGGGACAGATACGCAGTATTTT. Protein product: CASSPFGTDTQYF.

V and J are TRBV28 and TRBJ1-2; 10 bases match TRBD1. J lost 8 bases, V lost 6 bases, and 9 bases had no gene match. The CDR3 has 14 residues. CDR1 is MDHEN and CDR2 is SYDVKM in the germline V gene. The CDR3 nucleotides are TGTGCCAGCAGGCACCCCGGGACAGGGGAAGGCTACACCTTC. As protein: CASRHPGTGEGYTF.

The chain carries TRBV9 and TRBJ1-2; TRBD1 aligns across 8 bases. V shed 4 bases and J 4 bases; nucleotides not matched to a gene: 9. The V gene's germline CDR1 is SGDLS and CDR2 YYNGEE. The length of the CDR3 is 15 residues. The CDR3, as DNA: TGTGCCAGCAGCCCCGGAGTGACAGGGGTCTATGGCTACACCTTC. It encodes CASSPGVTGVYGYTF. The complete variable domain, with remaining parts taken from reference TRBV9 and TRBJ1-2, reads DSGVTQTPKHLITATGQRVTLRCSPRSGDLSVYWYQQSLDQGLQFLIQYYNGEERAKGNILERFSAQQFPDLHSELNLSSLELGDSALYFCASSPGVTGVYGYTFGSGTRLTVV.

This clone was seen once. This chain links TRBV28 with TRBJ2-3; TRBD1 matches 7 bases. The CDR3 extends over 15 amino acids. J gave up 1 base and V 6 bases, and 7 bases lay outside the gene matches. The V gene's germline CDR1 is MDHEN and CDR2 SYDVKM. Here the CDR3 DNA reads TGTGCCAGCAGCGAGACAGGGACCCGCACAGATACGCAGTATTTT. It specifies CASSETGTRTDTQYF.

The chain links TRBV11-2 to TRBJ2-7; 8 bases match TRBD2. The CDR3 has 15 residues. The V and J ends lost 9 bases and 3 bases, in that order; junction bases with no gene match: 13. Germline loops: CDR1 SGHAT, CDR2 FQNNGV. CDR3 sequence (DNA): TGTGCCAGTGACTGGGCGGGAGGACCAAACTACGAGCAGTACTTC. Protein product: CASDWAGGPNYEQYF.

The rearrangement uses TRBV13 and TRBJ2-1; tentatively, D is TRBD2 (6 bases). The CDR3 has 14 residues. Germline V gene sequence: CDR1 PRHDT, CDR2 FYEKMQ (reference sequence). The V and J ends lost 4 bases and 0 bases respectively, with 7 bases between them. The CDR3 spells CASSSGLSYNEQFF. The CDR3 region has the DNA TGTGCCAGCAGCTCGGGACTCTCCTACAATGAGCAGTTCTTC.